This T cell receptor (beta chain) was recorded in a study of blood T cell repertoires in COVID-19. About the study: T cells, B-cell-depleted T cells, or PBMCs supplied cDNA or gDNA.

Profiled with immunoSEQ multiplex PCR; TCRdb holds only in-frame clones, not every one. The sample gives 250,000 or so clones, about 90% of which show up once; 0.95% to 1.5% is in the top ten. Ages ranged from about 18 to 89 years, with residence in 24 US areas. CDR1 is SGHTA, CDR2 FQGNSA, per germline. The germline V and J ends were trimmed by 2 bases and 3 bases, with 8 bases remaining between them. CDR3 size: 14 residues. The source is a human donor in a cohort exposed to, infected with or recovered from COVID-19 (not recorded which). The donor label of this sample is uncertain. V and J are TRBV7-2 and TRBJ1-5, with TRBD1 as a possible D gene (5 bases). The sequencing input was PBMCs or T cells enriched from blood (not recorded which). DNA of the CDR3: TGTGCCAGCAGCTTACAGGGATTCAATCAGCCCCAGCATTTT. Protein product: CASSLQGFNQPQHF.